The next 22 T cell receptor beta chains were all read from a single sample in a study of blood T cell repertoires in COVID-19. Assay: immunoSEQ multiplex PCR; the TCRdb copy retains only in-frame clones and omits some. The table shows approximately 72,000 clones, with approximately 85% occurring only once. Sequenced input: peripheral blood. These receptors were obtained from a man in his fifties with acute or convalescent COVID-19.

J is TRBJ1-2 and V is TRBV2; 8 bases align to TRBD1. The CDR3 runs 13 residues. With V trimmed by 5 bases and J by 5 bases, 4 bases remained unmatched. Germline lookup yields CDR1 SNHLY and CDR2 FYNNEI. CDR3 loop: CASSFQGAYGYTF. The CDR3 DNA sequence: TGTGCCAGCAGTTTCCAGGGGGCGTATGGCTACACCTTC.

The rearrangement links TRBV5-5 to TRBJ2-7, with a possible D match to TRBD2 (5 bases). This CDR3 is built from 13 residues. Germline-derived CDR1 and CDR2 are SGHKS and YYEKEE (reference sequence). V was trimmed by 2 bases and J by 3 bases, leaving 9 bases between them. In DNA, the CDR3 is TGTGCCAGCAGCTTCGAACGGGACTACGAGCAGTACTTC. This gives the protein CASSFERDYEQYF.

The chain uses TRBV11-2 and TRBJ2-5; D gene unclear. The germline V gene has CDR1 SGHAT and CDR2 FQNNGV. CDR3 size: 14 residues. V was cut by 3 bases and J by 1 base, with 9 bases left in between. CDR3 amino acids: CASSFLGAQETQYF. CDR3 sequence (DNA): TGTGCCAGCAGCTTTTTAGGAGCCCAAGAGACCCAGTACTTC.

The gene calls are TRBV2 and TRBJ2-5; 7 bases fit TRBD2. The germline V gene has CDR1 SNHLY and CDR2 FYNNEI. After removal of 2 bases from V and 5 bases from J, the junction contained 2 bases not matched to a gene. The CDR3 is made up of 13 amino acids. CDR3 in amino acids: CASSESGAETQYF. CDR3 in DNA: TGTGCCAGCAGTGAAAGCGGGGCTGAGACCCAGTACTTC.

The gene calls are TRBV6-5 and TRBJ1-3, with 9 bases aligning to TRBD1. The ends lost 4 bases at V and 2 bases at J; junction bases unmatched: 3. Germline V lookup: CDR1 MNHEY, CDR2 SVGAGI. This CDR3 contains 15 residues. The CDR3 DNA follows: TGTGCCAGCAGTTGGACAGGGGAGGCTGGAAACACCATATATTTT. Amino acid sequence: CASSWTGEAGNTIYF.

The rearrangement uses TRBV7-6 and TRBJ2-1, with TRBD2 matching 9 bases. This CDR3 is 15 amino acids long. Germline loops: CDR1 SGHVS, CDR2 FNYEAQ. The V and J ends lost 5 bases and 8 bases, in that order; junction bases with no gene match: 10. CDR3 protein: CASSVLAGLADEQFF. The CDR3 DNA reads TGTGCCAGCAGCGTACTAGCGGGCCTGGCTGATGAGCAGTTCTTC. The variable domain in full, with the rest retrieved from reference TRBV7-6 and TRBJ2-1, is GAGVSQSPRYKVTKRGQDVALRCDPISGHVSLYWYRQALGQGPEFLTYFNYEAQQDKSGLPNDRFSAERPEGSISTLTIQRTEQRDSAMYRCASSVLAGLADEQFFGPGTRLTVL.

This chain links TRBV3-1 (or the pseudogene TRBV3-2) with TRBJ1-5, with D possibly matching TRBD1 (5 bases). Trimming stripped 0 bases from V and 1 base from J, with 16 bases between. The CDR3 covers 18 residues. Germline lookup yields CDR1 LGHDT and CDR2 YNNKEL (reference sequence). The DNA for the CDR3 is TGTGCCAGCAGCCAAGACAGGGTCCGTGGAGTGAGCAATCAGCCCCAGCATTTT. This translates into CASSQDRVRGVSNQPQHF.

The V call is TRBV12-5, the J call TRBJ2-1; no definite D call. In germline, CDR1 is LGHNT, CDR2 FRNRAP. V lost 3 bases to trimming and J lost 8 bases, with 11 bases between them. This CDR3 spans 13 amino acids. The DNA of the CDR3 is TGTGCTAGTGGTTTAAAAGAGGTGGATGAGCAGTTCTTC. Encoded protein: CASGLKEVDEQFF. The whole variable domain, filled in from reference TRBV12-5 and TRBJ2-1, reads DARVTQTPRHKVTEMGQEVTMRCQPILGHNTVFWYRQTMMQGLELLAYFRNRAPLDDSGMPKDRFSAEMPDATLATLKIQPSEPRDSAVYFCASGLKEVDEQFFGPGTRLTVL.

This clone occurred once. This sequence joins TRBV13 and TRBJ1-1, with D maybe TRBD1 (6 bases). The CDR3 runs to 14 residues. CDR1 is PRHDT, CDR2 FYEKMQ, per germline (reference sequence). V was shortened by 1 base and J by 4 bases, with 10 bases between the two germline ends. CDR3 bases: TGTGCCAGCAGCTTAGATCAGGGGATCACTGAAGCTTTCTTT. Translating it yields CASSLDQGITEAFF.

The gene calls are TRBV19 and TRBJ2-3; TRBD2 matches 9 bases. The CDR3 length is 15 residues. The germline V gene encodes CDR1 LNHDA and CDR2 SQIVND (reference sequence). V shed 5 bases and J 2 bases; nucleotides not matched to a gene: 5. The CDR3 spells CASSEERGDTDTQYF. The CDR3 DNA reads TGTGCCAGTAGTGAGGAGCGGGGGGACACAGATACGCAGTATTTT.

The chain uses TRBV2 and TRBJ1-4; weak D call: TRBD1 (5 bases). The germline V gene encodes CDR1 SNHLY and CDR2 FYNNEI. V lost 2 bases and J 10 bases, leaving 14 bases between the germline ends. The CDR3 is 14 amino acids. CDR3 sequence reads: CASSERQGSAKLFF. CDR3 coding DNA: TGTGCCAGCAGTGAACGGCAGGGTAGTGCAAAACTGTTTTTT.

This CDR3 is CASSQATDNEQFF. DNA for the CDR3: TGCGCCAGCAGCCAAGCGACAGACAATGAGCAGTTCTTC. This chain connects TRBV4-1 to TRBJ2-1, with a tentative D call TRBD1 (5 bases). Germline V lookup: CDR1 MGHRA, CDR2 YSYEKL. Trimming removed 1 base at V and 5 bases at J, with 6 bases between. The CDR3 extends over 13 amino acids.

The rearrangement uses TRBV10-3 and TRBJ1-1, with 12 bases lining up with TRBD1. Trimming cost V 8 bases and J 6 bases; bases outside gene matches: 7. The CDR3 is made up of 14 amino acids. Germline V gene sequence: CDR1 ENHRY, CDR2 SYGVKD. The CDR3 DNA reads TGTGCCATCTCGGGACAGGGGGCTAGGGCTGAAGCTTTCTTT. Translation gives CAISGQGARAEAFF.

V is TRBV5-6 and J is TRBJ2-7; a possible D gene is TRBD1 (6 bases). Germline CDR1 is SGHDT and CDR2 is YYEEEE. Trimming pared 3 bases from V and 3 bases from J, leaving 16 bases between. The CDR3 is made up of 15 amino acids. CDR3: CASSYDRTTYYEQYF. The CDR3 coding sequence is TGTGCCAGCAGCTATGACAGGACAACTTACTACGAGCAGTACTTC.

There are many counts of this clone. V usage is TRBV5-4 and J usage is TRBJ1-2; the match to TRBD1 covers 9 bases. The V and J ends lost 5 bases and 5 bases, in that order; junction bases with no gene match: 10. Germline loops: CDR1 SGHNT, CDR2 YYREEE (reference sequence). This CDR3 contains 15 residues. CDR3 DNA: TGTGCCAGCAGTAGCCGGGACAGGGCGATGTATGGCTACACCTTC. This gives the protein CASSSRDRAMYGYTF.

This sequence joins TRBV6-5 and TRBJ2-7; TRBD2 agrees at 7 bases. Per germline, CDR1 MNHEY and CDR2 SVGAGI. This CDR3 has 14 amino acids. J gave up 3 bases and V 2 bases, and 4 bases lay outside the gene matches. The CDR3 DNA reads as TGTGCCAGCAGTTACGCGGGGGAGAACTACGAGCAGTACTTC. The encoded protein is CASSYAGENYEQYF.

Written as DNA, the CDR3 is TGTGCCAGCAGCTTAAAGCCACAGGGCTCGTCTGGAAACACCATATATTTT. As protein: CASSLKPQGSSGNTIYF. The chain has TRBV11-2 and TRBJ1-3, with D perhaps TRBD1 (6 bases). This CDR3 region has 17 residues. With 2 bases removed from V and 1 base from J, the gap between germline ends came to 15 bases. Germline assignment: CDR1 SGHAT and CDR2 FQNNGV.

This clone has only one observation. A junction boundary mismatches the germline segment, possibly from a read error. The chain uses TRBV7-7 and TRBJ2-1, with 15 bases matching TRBD2. This CDR3 region has 17 residues. The V gene's germline CDR1 is SSHAT and CDR2 FNYEAQ (reference sequence). The CDR3 nucleotides read TGTGCTAGCAGCTTAGGGACTAGCGGGGGGCTTTACAATGAGCAGTTCTTC. It translates to CASSLGTSGGLYNEQFF.

In its sample, this clone was seen once. V is TRBV13 and J is TRBJ2-3; tentative D call: TRBD1 (7 bases). CDR3 size: 15 residues. Trimming took 5 bases from V and 2 from J, leaving 14 bases between them. CDR1 is PRHDT, CDR2 FYEKMQ, per germline (reference sequence). CDR3 region: CASSPRDSHTDTQYF. CDR3 sequence (DNA): TGTGCCAGCAGCCCGCGGGACAGCCACACAGATACGCAGTATTTT.

DNA of the CDR3: TGTGTCACTAGCGGGACAACCTACGAGCAGTACTTC. Translating gives CVTSGTTYEQYF. The V gene is TRBV6-5, the J gene TRBJ2-7; TRBD2 matches at 10 bases. Germline V gene data show CDR1 as MNHEY and CDR2 as SVGAGI. This CDR3 is built from 12 residues.

The chain is built from TRBV3-1 (or the pseudogene TRBV3-2) and TRBJ1-1; 9 bases align to TRBD1. This CDR3 comprises 15 residues. Per the germline V gene, CDR1 is LGHDT and CDR2 is YNNKEL (reference sequence). The V segment lost 3 bases and the J segment 6 bases; nucleotides outside the gene matches: 8. The CDR3: CASSQGTGLGAEAFF. CDR3 coding DNA: TGTGCCAGCAGCCAGGGGACAGGGTTGGGCGCTGAAGCTTTCTTT.

The chain uses TRBV10-1 and TRBJ1-5, with 7 positions matching TRBD1. The length of the CDR3 is 17 residues. Germline loops: CDR1 WNHNN, CDR2 SYGVQD (reference sequence). Unmatched junction bases numbered 7, after V lost 1 base and J lost 1 base. The CDR3: CASSELGGSRSNQPQHF. For the CDR3, the DNA is TGCGCCAGCAGTGAGTTAGGGGGCTCTAGGAGCAATCAGCCCCAGCATTTT.